Listed below are T cell receptor beta chains from one sample, sequenced in a study of T cell responses to AZD1222 COVID-19 vaccine. Libraries were prepared by immunoSEQ multiplex PCR; TCRdb keeps only in-frame clonotypes and omits some of them. The sample lists over 100,000 clones, about 89% occurring once. Sequencing used peripheral blood, obtained on day 0 of AZD1222 vaccination. The receptors were sampled from an adult in good health. The CDR3 runs from the conserved cysteine through the conserved F or W. Each record gives: D gene, V gene, clone size, J gene, CDR3 DNA, CDR3 protein. D genes are given only for firm matches. The size entry is marked missing in some rows and otherwise reads once, few, many or a size class.

-	TRBV3-1/TRBV3-2	-	TRBJ1-5	TGTGCCAGCAGCCAAGATTTGCAGGAAAATCAGCCCCAGCATTTT	CASSQDLQENQPQHF
-	TRBV7-9	-	TRBJ2-7	TGTGCCAGCAGTCTCGTCGGTGTTCAGAACGAGCAGTACTTC	CASSLVGVQNEQYF
-	TRBV6-4	once	TRBJ1-2	TGTGCCAGCAGTGAATTAGTGGGGACTGGCTACACCTTC	CASSELVGTGYTF
TRBD1	TRBV5-4	-	TRBJ1-4	TGTGCCAGCAGCGGACAGGGGAGTGAAAAACTGTTTTTT	CASSGQGSEKLFF
-	TRBV27	-	TRBJ1-1	TGTGCCAGCAGTTTTCGTAGGGAAGACGAAGCTTTCTTT	CASSFRREDEAFF
TRBD1	TRBV6-5	-	TRBJ1-2	TGTGCCAGCAGTTACCTGGGACAGGGTTATGGCTACACCTTC	CASSYLGQGYGYTF
-	TRBV7-2	-	TRBJ1-2	TGTGCCAGCAGAGGAGACGGTAACTATGGCTACACCTTC	CASRGDGNYGYTF
-	TRBV4-3	-	TRBJ1-2	TGCGCCAGCAGCCAAGATCCCGGCCCCTTAAATGGCTACACCTTC	CASSQDPGPLNGYTF
-	TRBV2	medium-sized	TRBJ1-1	TGTGCCAGCAGTGAAGCTTATGAAGCTTTCTTT	CASSEAYEAFF
-	TRBV23-1	-	TRBJ1-6	TGCGCCAGCCCGCATGGGGGAAATTCACCCCTCCACTTT	CASPHGGNSPLHF
TRBD2	TRBV6-1	-	TRBJ2-2	TGTGCCAGCAGTGAACGGTTTAGCGGGACCGGGGAGCTGTTTTTT	CASSERFSGTGELFF
TRBD1	TRBV27	-	TRBJ1-4	TGTGCCAGCCAGCCTCTAACAGGGGGACCTAATGAAAAACTGTTTTTT	CASQPLTGGPNEKLFF
-	TRBV10-3	-	TRBJ2-2	TGTGCCATCAGTGAGTCTTTGGCCGGGGAGCTGTTTTTT	CAISESLAGELFF
TRBD2	TRBV19	-	TRBJ2-1	TGTGCCAGTAGTAAACTAGCGGGGGCGGTTAATGAGCAGTTCTTC	CASSKLAGAVNEQFF
-	TRBV5-6	-	TRBJ2-1	TGTGCCAGCAGCTTACCGAGCTCCTACAATGAGCAGTTCTTC	CASSLPSSYNEQFF
-	TRBV6-2/TRBV6-3	-	TRBJ1-1	TGTGCCAGCAGTTTGGGGGCCTTGAACACTGAAGCTTTCTTT	CASSLGALNTEAFF
TRBD2	TRBV10-3	-	TRBJ2-1	TGTGCCATCACGAAGGGTAGGGAGGGCGATGAGCAGTTCTTC	CAITKGREGDEQFF
TRBD2	TRBV4-3	-	TRBJ2-3	TGCGCCAGCAGCCAAGGCCTTCTAGCGGGGGGTACAGATACGCAGTATTTT	CASSQGLLAGGTDTQYF
TRBD2	TRBV10-3	-	TRBJ2-1	TGTGCCACCTCTAGCGGAAGCTCCTACAATGAGCAGTTCTTC	CATSSGSSYNEQFF
-	TRBV30	-	TRBJ2-7	TGTGCCTGGAGTCAGGGTTCCTACGAGCAGTACTTC	CAWSQGSYEQYF
-	TRBV11-2	once	TRBJ2-1	TGTGCCAGCAGCTTAGGGGGAGAGCAGTTCTTC	CASSLGGEQFF
-	TRBV6-5	-	TRBJ1-3	TGTGCCAGCAGTTCGGGGGACCCTGGAAACACCATATATTTT	CASSSGDPGNTIYF
-	TRBV6-4	-	TRBJ2-3	TGTGCCAGCAGTGGGGGGGTCACAGATACGCAGTATTTT	CASSGGVTDTQYF
TRBD2	TRBV30	-	TRBJ2-7	TGTGCCTGGAGGAAAGGGCTAGCGGGTCCCCCCTCCTACGAGCAGTACTTC	CAWRKGLAGPPSYEQYF
-	TRBV14	-	TRBJ1-5	TGTGCCAGCAGCCAAGATTACGGGGGCAAGCCCCAGCATTTT	CASSQDYGGKPQHF
TRBD1	TRBV19	-	TRBJ1-1	TGTGCCAGTAGTTTCCGGACAGGGGGGCGCGTGAACACTGAAGCTTTCTTT	CASSFRTGGRVNTEAFF
TRBD2	TRBV7-8	few	TRBJ2-2	TGTGCCAGCAGCCTCACCGGGACTATTACGAACACCGGGGAGCTGTTTTTT	CASSLTGTITNTGELFF
-	TRBV2	-	TRBJ2-2	TGTGCCAGCATAGGGGAAGCGGGCGCCGGGGAGCTGTTTTTT	CASIGEAGAGELFF
-	TRBV7-3	-	TRBJ1-1	TGTGCCAGCAGCTCCCGACCCCCCCCAGGGAGTGGGACTGAAGCTTTCTTT	CASSSRPPPGSGTEAFF
-	TRBV4-1	-	TRBJ2-1	TGCGCCAGCAGCCACATACCCATTCCTTTGGGCGGATCCTACAATGAGCAGTTCTTC	CASSHIPIPLGGSYNEQFF
-	TRBV5-6	-	TRBJ2-7	TGTGCCAGCAGCTTGGCCGGGAACCGGCGGGAGCAGTACTTC	CASSLAGNRREQYF
-	TRBV10-3	-	TRBJ1-2	TGTGCCATCAGTGGGGGGGGTGAACATGGCTACACCTTC	CAISGGGEHGYTF
-	TRBV7-2	-	TRBJ1-3	TGTGCCAGCAGCTATGACAGTGCCTCTGGAAACACCATATATTTT	CASSYDSASGNTIYF
-	TRBV7-8	-	TRBJ1-1	TGTGCCAGCAGCTTCAGGGTAGGGGGTGGATTTACTGAAGCTTTCTTT	CASSFRVGGGFTEAFF
TRBD1	TRBV5-6	-	TRBJ1-2	TGTGCCAGCAGCTTGTTGAACTTATTCGGGACAGGGGGCCTGGGTGGCTACACCTTC	CASSLLNLFGTGGLGGYTF
-	TRBV30	-	TRBJ1-2	TGTGCCTGGGCTCGGGATCGGCACTATGGCTACACCTTC	CAWARDRHYGYTF
-	TRBV5-1	-	TRBJ2-5	TGCGCCAGCAGTCGGGACTCCTCAGAGACCCAGTACTTC	CASSRDSSETQYF
-	TRBV4-3	few	TRBJ1-2	TGCGCCAGCAGCCAAGAAAGGGCGTCCTCCTATGGCTACACCTTC	CASSQERASSYGYTF
-	TRBV10-1	few	TRBJ2-1	TGCGCCAGCAGGGGAACAGGGAACAATGAGCAGTTCTTC	CASRGTGNNEQFF
-	TRBV4-2	-	TRBJ1-2	TGTGCCAGCAGCCGACCTTTGGGGGAAGGGGATGGCTACACCTTC	CASSRPLGEGDGYTF